A single sample gave rise to the 19 T cell receptor beta chains below, sequenced in a study of shared clonotypes between healthy human individuals. Positively selected for CCR7, the CD45RO-negative cells used as naive CD8 cells excluded terminally differentiated effector memory CD45RA+ cells. Method: immunoSEQ multiplex PCR; TCRdb's copy keeps in-frame clones and lacks some. Of about 2 million clones listed, roughly 95% are singletons. The material sequenced was naive CD8+ T cells sorted from blood. The source of these receptors is a young man in good health.

This rearrangement joins TRBV9 to TRBJ2-7, with TRBD2 identical over 7 bases. Trimming took 0 bases from V and 0 from J; bases not matched to a gene: 6. Germline CDR1 and CDR2: SGDLS and YYNGEE. The CDR3 sequence is 16 residues long. CDR3 amino acids: CASSVGSLAASYEQYF. The CDR3 coding sequence is TGTGCCAGCAGCGTAGGAAGTCTAGCGGCCTCCTACGAGCAGTACTTC.

This chain uses TRBV29-1 with TRBJ2-1; tentative D call: TRBD2 (6 bases). The CDR3 contains 13 residues. Trimming shortened V by 4 bases and J by 7 bases, and 14 bases separated the two germline ends. The germline V gene encodes CDR1 SQVTM and CDR2 ANQGSEA. The CDR3 bases are TGCAGCGTTGCGGGAGATGGGATAAATGAGCAGTTCTTC. Translating gives CSVAGDGINEQFF.

The V and J genes are TRBV9 and TRBJ2-7; no reliable D call. Germline V gene lookup returns CDR1 SGDLS and CDR2 YYNGEE. Trimming took 0 bases from V and 1 from J, leaving 14 bases between them. The CDR3 has 16 amino acids. This CDR3 reads CASSVGTPLGSYEQYF. CDR3 bases: TGTGCCAGCAGCGTAGGTACTCCCCTAGGGTCCTACGAGCAGTACTTC.

The chain is built from TRBV6-5 and TRBJ1-5, with 9 bases that match TRBD1. The length of the CDR3 is 15 residues. In germline, CDR1 is MNHEY, CDR2 SVGAGI. After removal of 5 bases from V and 6 bases from J, the junction contained 8 bases not matched to a gene. Written as DNA, the CDR3 is TGTGCCAGCAGTCCCTCCGGACAGGGGTTTCAGCCCCAGCATTTT. As protein: CASSPSGQGFQPQHF.

This chain links TRBV10-3 with TRBJ1-1; the match to TRBD1 covers 9 bases. The CDR3 contains 13 residues. Per the germline V gene, CDR1 is ENHRY and CDR2 is SYGVKD. Trimming removed 5 bases from V and 4 bases from J; junction bases left unmatched: 2. The CDR3 sequence: CAISPTGGTEAFF. CDR3 coding DNA: TGTGCCATCAGTCCGACAGGGGGCACTGAAGCTTTCTTT.

This chain uses TRBV10-3 with TRBJ2-7, with 8 bases aligning to TRBD2. The CDR3 has 16 residues. Germline CDR1 ENHRY, CDR2 SYGVKD. With V trimmed by 0 bases and J by 5 bases, 9 bases remained unmatched. CDR3 region: CAISESTPAGVDEQYF. In DNA form, the CDR3 reads TGTGCCATCAGTGAGTCGACCCCAGCGGGAGTGGACGAGCAGTACTTC.

Only one count was recorded for this clone. The CDR3 here is CASSIGGAYNEQFF. The DNA for the CDR3 is TGTGCCAGCAGTATCGGGGGGGCCTACAATGAGCAGTTCTTC. This sequence joins TRBV27 and TRBJ2-1; 8 bases are shared with TRBD2. Germline V CDR1 and CDR2: MNHEY, SMNVEV (reference sequence). The CDR3 spans 14 residues. With 5 bases clipped from V and 2 bases from J, the junction kept 2 bases outside the gene matches.

The V and J genes are TRBV7-2 and TRBJ2-1, with 12 bases aligning to TRBD2. Germline V gene data show CDR1 as SGHTA and CDR2 as FQGNSA. CDR3 length: 17 residues. V was pared by 6 bases and J by 3 bases, with 9 bases of the junction left unmatched. The CDR3 DNA reads as TGTGCCAGCAGACAGACTAGCGGGGGCCCCCTCTACAATGAGCAGTTCTTC. It yields the protein CASRQTSGGPLYNEQFF. The full variable domain, its missing parts supplied by reference TRBV7-2 and TRBJ2-1, is GAGVSQSPSNKVTEKGKDVELRCDPISGHTALYWYRQSLGQGLEFLIYFQGNSAPDKSGLPSDRFSAERTGGSVSTLTIQRTQQEDSAVYLCASRQTSGGPLYNEQFFGPGTRLTVL.

This CDR3 is CASSWEGVLYEQFF. The CDR3 DNA sequence: TGTGCCAGCAGCTGGGAGGGCGTTCTCTATGAGCAGTTCTTC. The rearrangement links TRBV5-6 to TRBJ2-1; 7 positions agree with TRBD2. The CDR3 contains 14 residues. The germline CDR1 and CDR2 sequences are SGHDT and YYEEEE. J was trimmed by 8 bases and V by 3 bases; bases with no gene match: 8.

The chain is built from TRBV4-1 and TRBJ2-7, with 10 bases aligning to TRBD2. The trim removed 3 bases at V and 3 bases at J, leaving 5 bases unmatched. This CDR3 has 15 amino acids. Germline V gene data show CDR1 as MGHRA and CDR2 as YSYEKL. CDR3 residues: CASSHRLAGVYEQYF. The CDR3, as DNA: TGCGCCAGCAGCCATCGGCTAGCGGGAGTCTACGAGCAGTACTTC.

The chain employs TRBV27 and TRBJ1-5; D ambiguous. Between the trimmed V and J ends, which lost 1 base and 2 bases, there was a span of 9 bases. Germline CDR1 MNHEY, CDR2 SMNVEV (reference sequence). CDR3 length: 15 residues. The CDR3 DNA reads as TGTGCCAGCAGTTTATTGGAGGGTGGCAATCAGCCCCAGCATTTT. Translation gives CASSLLEGGNQPQHF.

The CDR3 sequence is CASSLDQLRNEKLFF. The CDR3 DNA is TGTGCCAGCAGCTTAGACCAACTGCGCAATGAAAAACTGTTTTTT. The J gene is TRBJ1-4, the V gene TRBV7-8; D not resolved. This CDR3 has 15 amino acids. V was cut by 1 base and J by 5 bases, with 11 bases left in between. Germline lookup yields CDR1 SGHVS and CDR2 FQNEAQ.

This chain joins TRBV27 and TRBJ1-3, with D tentatively TRBD1 (5 bases). The CDR3 is 14 residues long. V was shortened by 5 bases and J by 2 bases, with 10 bases between the two germline ends. CDR1 is MNHEY and CDR2 is SMNVEV in the germline V gene (reference sequence). DNA for the CDR3: TGTGCCAGCAGTCAGGGTTTCCCTGGAAACACCATATATTTT. Protein: CASSQGFPGNTIYF.

V gene TRBV11-2 combines with J gene TRBJ2-6; D is ambiguous. Germline-derived CDR1 and CDR2 are SGHAT and FQNNGV. The CDR3 sequence is 14 residues long. Trimming removed 7 bases at V and 3 bases at J, with 10 bases between. CDR3: CASTSDIGANVLTF. In nucleotides, the CDR3 is TGTGCCAGCACTTCGGATATTGGGGCCAACGTCCTGACTTTC.

In nucleotides, the CDR3 is TGTGCCAGCAGCACCAGAGGGACAGTTAGCGACACCGGGGAGCTGTTTTTT. Its translation is CASSTRGTVSDTGELFF. The genes are TRBV7-9 and TRBJ2-2; TRBD1 matches 7 bases. The CDR3 is 17 amino acids. Germline V lookup: CDR1 SEHNR, CDR2 FQNEAQ (reference sequence). J was trimmed by 3 bases and V by 5 bases; bases with no gene match: 12.

This chain uses TRBV6-5 with TRBJ1-1; maybe TRBD1 (6 bases). V was pared by 2 bases and J by 11 bases, with 15 bases between. CDR1 is MNHEY, CDR2 SVGAGI, per germline. This CDR3 has 13 residues. In nucleotides, the CDR3 is TGTGCCAGCAGTTACCTGGGGGCCTCAGTGGCTTTCTTT. It is translated as CASSYLGASVAFF.

This chain uses TRBV5-4 with TRBJ1-3, with unresolved D. The CDR3 contains 14 residues. The germline CDR1 and CDR2 sequences are SGHNT and YYREEE (reference sequence). The V and J ends lost 0 bases and 0 bases respectively, with 4 bases between them. Here the CDR3 reads CASSLGTSGNTIYF. The CDR3 region has the DNA TGTGCCAGCAGCTTGGGGACCTCTGGAAACACCATATATTTT.

V usage is TRBV29-1 and J usage is TRBJ1-3, with D unclear. Germline assignment: CDR1 SQVTM and CDR2 ANQGSEA. The V end was cut by 8 bases, the J end by 1 base, with 6 bases between. This CDR3 has 11 amino acids. In DNA, the CDR3 is TGCAGCTCCCTTTCTGGAAACACCATATATTTT. It yields the protein CSSLSGNTIYF.

This chain uses TRBV10-2 with TRBJ1-6; 9 bases map to TRBD1. The length of the CDR3 is 15 residues. V was pared by 4 bases and J by 8 bases, with 6 bases of the junction left unmatched. Germline V gene sequence: CDR1 WSHSY, CDR2 SAAADI. CDR3: CASSVGTGLDSPLHF. Written as DNA, the CDR3 is TGCGCCAGCAGTGTTGGGACAGGGCTGGATTCACCCCTCCACTTT.